Presented here are 32 T cell receptor beta chains from one specimen sequenced in a study of identical twins' blood T cells. TCRdb passed the 5' RACE reads through MiXCR, listing each CDR3 protein once. The sample contains roughly 380,000 distinct CDR3 sequences, 25% to 35% of which appear only once. The sample taken for sequencing was PBMCs. The receptors originated from a woman aged 18-55 years in good health.

The J gene is TRBJ1-1, the V gene TRBV6-6, with a tentative D call TRBD1 (6 bases). V was trimmed by 8 bases and J by 8 bases, leaving 21 bases between them. The CDR3 runs to 14 residues. Germline V gene data show CDR1 as MNHNY and CDR2 as SVGAGI (reference sequence). CDR3 coding DNA: TGTGCCAGCCTACTGAACAGGGCTTTGACCGAAGCTTTCTTT. Protein: CASLLNRALTEAFF.

This clonotype was seen repeatedly, ten times or more. The chain is built from TRBV7-6 and TRBJ2-7; 7 bases line up with TRBD2. CDR3 size: 14 residues. The germline V gene has CDR1 SGHVS and CDR2 FNYEAQ. V lost 2 bases and J lost 3; bases outside the gene matches: 4. CDR3 bases: TGTGCCAGCAGCTTATTCGGCGGGAGCTACGAGCAGTACTTC. It translates to CASSLFGGSYEQYF.

The genes are TRBV11-2 and TRBJ2-5; 7 nucleotides match TRBD2. CDR3 length equals 15 residues. Unmatched junction bases numbered 5, after V lost 1 base and J lost 3 bases. The germline V gene encodes CDR1 SGHAT and CDR2 FQNNGV. As DNA, the CDR3 is TGTGCCAGCAGCTTAGCCCCTAGCGGTGAAGAGACCCAGTACTTC. The encoded protein is CASSLAPSGEETQYF.

V is TRBV20-1 and J is TRBJ2-5; possibly TRBD1 for D (5 bases). Germline lookup yields CDR1 DFQATT and CDR2 SNEGSKA (reference sequence). The V and J ends lost 3 bases and 5 bases respectively, with 13 bases between them. The CDR3 has 13 amino acids. In DNA form, the CDR3 reads TGCAGTGCTAGGGACAACCCGTGGGAGACCCAGTACTTC. The encoded protein is CSARDNPWETQYF.

This clonotype was found a few times. This chain links TRBV12-3 or TRBV12-4 with TRBJ2-1; possibly TRBD1 for D (5 bases). This CDR3 is built from 13 residues. Trimming took off 11 bases at V and 7 bases at J, with 18 bases between the two ends. CDR3 nucleotide sequence: TGTGCCCTCTGGGGCCCTCGTATGAATGAGCAGTTCTTC. Protein product: CALWGPRMNEQFF.

There are a few counts of this clonotype. The chain is built from TRBV18 and TRBJ1-1; 7 bases fit TRBD1. This CDR3 contains 16 residues. J gave up 6 bases and V 6 bases, and 16 bases lay outside the gene matches. CDR1 is KGHSH and CDR2 is LQKENI in the germline V gene. The CDR3 loop is CASSPARGIDWAEAFF. In DNA, the CDR3 is TGTGCCAGCTCCCCTGCCAGGGGGATAGATTGGGCTGAAGCTTTCTTT.

CDR3 loop: CASSLRAGTNEKLFF. The CDR3 nucleotides are TGCGCCAGCAGCCTGAGGGCCGGAACTAATGAAAAACTGTTTTTT. The genes are TRBV4-1 and TRBJ1-4; D uncertain. V lost 4 bases, J lost 1 base, and 10 bases lay in between. The length of the CDR3 is 15 residues. Germline V gene sequence: CDR1 MGHRA, CDR2 YSYEKL.

The chain couples TRBV7-3 to TRBJ1-3, with TRBD1 as a possible D gene (5 bases). The CDR3 has 13 amino acids. V was pared by 2 bases and J by 8 bases, with 10 bases between. The V gene's germline CDR1 is SGHTA and CDR2 FQGTGA. The CDR3 DNA reads as TGTGCCAGCAGCTTACCCGGGGGGGACACCATATATTTT. Residues: CASSLPGGDTIYF.

The chain has TRBV5-1 and TRBJ1-4, with TRBD1 as a possible D gene (5 bases). Germline lookup yields CDR1 SGHRS and CDR2 YFSETQ. V dropped 1 base and J dropped 8 bases, with 12 bases sitting between them. The CDR3 has 14 amino acids. CDR3 loop: CASSLWGEQEKLFF. In DNA form, the CDR3 reads TGCGCCAGCAGCTTGTGGGGGGAGCAGGAAAAACTGTTTTTT.

The chain recombines TRBV20-1 with TRBJ2-2; TRBD2 agrees at 14 bases. This CDR3 region has 15 residues. V lost 6 bases, J lost 7 bases, and 7 bases stayed unmatched. The germline CDR1 and CDR2 sequences are DFQATT and SNEGSKA (reference sequence). The CDR3 sequence is CSAPTSGGAGGELFF. Here the CDR3 DNA reads TGCAGTGCCCCGACTAGCGGGGGGGCTGGCGGGGAGCTGTTTTTT.

The chain combines TRBV3-1 with TRBJ1-1, with D perhaps matching TRBD1 (6 bases). The CDR3 spans 17 residues. The germline V and J ends were trimmed by 6 bases and 1 base, with 21 bases remaining between them. Germline CDR1 is LGHDT and CDR2 is YNNKEL (reference sequence). This CDR3 reads CASRSTYLQGPNTEAFF. The CDR3 coding sequence is TGTGCCAGCAGGTCAACGTACCTCCAGGGGCCGAACACTGAAGCTTTCTTT.

J is TRBJ2-7 and V is TRBV9; a weak D match, TRBD1 (6 bases). Germline V gives CDR1 SGDLS, CDR2 YYNGEE. Trimming pared 4 bases from V and 5 bases from J, leaving 13 bases between. The CDR3 runs to 13 residues. The CDR3 reads CASSPHTGHEQYF. The CDR3 nucleotides read TGTGCCAGCAGCCCACATACAGGGCACGAGCAGTACTTC.

A word on this clonotype: A much larger clonotype is one base distant, so this may be a read error. The chain uses TRBV20-1 and TRBJ1-1, with TRBD1 matching 11 bases. Germline-derived CDR1 and CDR2 are DFQATT and SNEGSKA (reference sequence). CDR3 length: 14 amino acids. The DNA of the CDR3 is TGCAGTGCTAGCGGGGGACAGGGGGTCCCATCCGCTTCCTTT. Translation gives CSASGGQGVPSASF.

There are a few counts of this clonotype. V and J are TRBV12-3 or TRBV12-4 and TRBJ2-7; the match to TRBD1 covers 7 bases. This CDR3 is 13 amino acids long. Unmatched junction bases numbered 3, after V lost 4 bases and J lost 3 bases. The CDR3 DNA reads as TGTGCCAGCAGTTCCGGGACAGTCTACGAGCAGTACTTC. Encoded protein: CASSSGTVYEQYF.

On this clonotype: At one boundary the junction diverges from the germline segment, which might be a read error. The chain combines TRBV7-9 with TRBJ2-3, with a possible D match to TRBD2 (6 bases). The germline V gene encodes CDR1 SEHNR and CDR2 FQNEAQ (reference sequence). The CDR3 totals 16 residues. CDR3 coding DNA: TGTGCCAGCAGCTTTTCACTAGCTATAGGCACAGGTACGCAGTATTTT. It yields the protein CASSFSLAIGTGTQYF.

Concerning this clonotype: A read error is possible here, since a much larger clone lies one base away. This chain connects TRBV29-1 to TRBJ1-2; D remains ambiguous. The CDR3 has 14 amino acids. Looked up from germline, CDR1 is SQVTM and CDR2 is ANQGSEA. The CDR3 here is CNATDTSSNYGYTF. The CDR3 region has the DNA TGCAACGCCACTGACACCTCTTCTAACTATGGCTACACCTTC.

The rearrangement joins TRBV14 to TRBJ2-2; the D is unclear. CDR3 length: 15 residues. The V gene lost 5 bases and the J gene lost 1 base, with 11 bases spanning the gap. Looked up from germline, CDR1 is SGHDN and CDR2 is FVKESK. CDR3 residues: CASSMKPWNTGELFF. The CDR3 coding sequence is TGTGCCAGCAGCATGAAACCCTGGAACACCGGGGAGCTGTTTTTT.

CDR3 residues: CAWNPVLSYGYTF. In DNA, the CDR3 is TGTGCCTGGAACCCGGTCCTCTCGTATGGCTACACCTTC. The V gene is TRBV30, the J gene TRBJ1-2; D is uncertain. The CDR3 length is 13 residues. Trimming took off 4 bases at V and 5 bases at J, with 14 bases between the two ends. Per germline, CDR1 GTSNPN and CDR2 SVGIG (reference sequence).

With respect to this clonotype: With a much larger clone just one base away, this may be a read error. DNA of the CDR3: TGTGCCAGCAGTGGATACGTGGATTCCGAGCAGTACTTC. The encoded protein is CASSGYVDSEQYF. The chain employs TRBV25-1 and TRBJ2-7; D gene uncertain. This CDR3 is built from 13 residues. The germline V gene has CDR1 MGHDK and CDR2 SYGVNS. Between the trimmed V and J ends, which lost 4 bases and 6 bases, there was a span of 13 bases.

In this sample, this clonotype turned up a few times. CDR3 protein: CSALRANYGYTF. As DNA, the CDR3 is TGCAGTGCTTTACGGGCTAACTATGGCTACACCTTC. The chain carries TRBV20-1 and TRBJ1-2; D is undetermined. This CDR3 region has 12 residues. Trimming shortened V by 5 bases and J by 0 bases, and 7 bases separated the two germline ends. CDR1 and CDR2 (germline): DFQATT, SNEGSKA (reference sequence).

The rearrangement links TRBV5-6 to TRBJ2-1; D call uncertain. In germline, CDR1 is SGHDT, CDR2 YYEEEE. Deletions cut 2 bases from V and 6 bases from J, with 6 bases between. This CDR3 has 12 residues. The DNA for the CDR3 is TGTGCCAGCAGCTTCCTAAGCAATGAGCAGTTCTTC. Protein sequence: CASSFLSNEQFF.

This clonotype was observed a few times. V and J are TRBV27 and TRBJ1-4, with unresolved D. Trimming cost V 5 bases and J 0 bases, with 16 bases left between them. The CDR3 has 17 residues. From germline, CDR1 is MNHEY and CDR2 SMNVEV (reference sequence). CDR3 bases: TGTGCCAGCAGTGCCCTACTTAGCAGTCCAACTAATGAAAAACTGTTTTTT. Translating it yields CASSALLSSPTNEKLFF.

With respect to this clonotype: A much larger clone differs by one base, so this may be a read error. The chain is built from TRBV10-3 and TRBJ2-1; D tentatively reads TRBD1 or TRBD2 (5 bases each). CDR1 and CDR2 from the germline V gene are ENHRY and SYGVKD. The CDR3 is 13 residues long. Here the CDR3 DNA reads TGTACCATCAGGGACGGACTTCACAATGAGCAGTTCTTC. Protein: CTIRDGLHNEQFF.

The chain combines TRBV19 with TRBJ2-1, with no clear D. Germline V gives CDR1 LNHDA, CDR2 SQIVND (reference sequence). V was trimmed by 4 bases and J by 0 bases, leaving 10 bases between them. There are 15 residues in the CDR3. CDR3 DNA sequence: TGTGCCAGTAGTAAGAAACTTAGCTCCTACAATGAGCAGTTCTTC. Amino acid sequence: CASSKKLSSYNEQFF.

This clonotype was counted many times. The chain is built from TRBV12-3 or TRBV12-4 and TRBJ1-2; tentatively, D is TRBD1 (6 bases). Deletions cut 3 bases from V and 2 bases from J, with 10 bases between. The CDR3 contains 14 residues. CDR3 coding DNA: TGTGCCAGCAGTTTCCTAGGACAGAACTATGGCTACACCTTC. This translates into CASSFLGQNYGYTF.

There are a few counts of this clonotype. The genes are TRBV14 and TRBJ2-2, with D perhaps assigned TRBD1 or TRBD2 (5 bases each). This CDR3 has 16 residues. The V end was cut by 0 bases, the J end by 4 bases, with 12 bases between. The germline V gene has CDR1 SGHDN and CDR2 FVKESK. This CDR3 reads CASSQDKGRITGELFF. CDR3 DNA: TGTGCCAGCAGCCAAGATAAGGGACGGATCACCGGGGAGCTGTTTTTT.

This chain connects TRBV4-2 to TRBJ2-7, with D perhaps matching TRBD1 (6 bases). The V end was cut by 6 bases, the J end by 2 bases, with 17 bases between. Germline-derived CDR1 and CDR2 are LGHNA and YNFKEQ. The CDR3 length is 15 residues. This CDR3 is CASSYRDNGPYEQYF. CDR3 nucleotides: TGTGCCAGCAGTTACCGGGACAACGGTCCCTACGAGCAGTACTTC.

The rearrangement joins TRBV20-1 to TRBJ2-3; possibly TRBD2 for D (5 bases). V was cut by 6 bases and J by 4 bases, with 14 bases left in between. The CDR3 covers 13 residues. Germline CDR1 is DFQATT and CDR2 is SNEGSKA (reference sequence). DNA of the CDR3: TGCAGTGCGAACGGGGATTCCTCAGATACGCAGTATTTT. Translating it yields CSANGDSSDTQYF.

V is TRBV11-2 and J is TRBJ2-5, with D maybe TRBD1 (6 bases). CDR3 length: 16 amino acids. Germline CDR1 is SGHAT and CDR2 is FQNNGV. Trimming left V 5 bases short and J 2 bases short, with 18 bases between. The CDR3 is CASSGYLRQVQETQYF. DNA of the CDR3: TGTGCCAGCAGCGGGTACCTGCGACAGGTACAAGAGACCCAGTACTTC.

V gene TRBV9 combines with J gene TRBJ1-5; TRBD1 matches 8 bases. CDR1 is SGDLS, CDR2 YYNGEE, per germline. Trimming took 3 bases from V and 0 from J; bases not matched to a gene: 2. The CDR3 runs to 15 residues. As DNA, the CDR3 is TGTGCCAGCAGCGGGACAGGGAATAGCAATCAGCCCCAGCATTTT. Its protein is CASSGTGNSNQPQHF.

The J gene is TRBJ1-2, the V gene TRBV2; D is unclear. Looked up from germline, CDR1 is SNHLY and CDR2 is FYNNEI. CDR3 size: 12 residues. Trimming shortened V by 6 bases and J by 0 bases, and 5 bases separated the two germline ends. For the CDR3, the DNA is TGTGCCAGCAGGAATTCTAACTATGGCTACACCTTC. Amino acids: CASRNSNYGYTF. Full variable domain (remainder filled in from reference TRBV2 and TRBJ1-2): EPEVTQTPSHQVTQMGQEVILRCVPISNHLYFYWYRQILGQKVEFLVSFYNNEISEKSEIFDDQFSVERPDGSNFTLKIRSTKLEDSAMYFCASRNSNYGYTFGSGTRLTVV.

There are a few counts of this clonotype. The gene calls are TRBV11-3 and TRBJ2-4; D might be TRBD1 (5 bases). Per the germline V gene, CDR1 is SGHNT and CDR2 is YENEEA. Trimming removed 7 bases at V and 1 base at J, with 8 bases between. The CDR3 sequence is 13 residues long. For the CDR3, the DNA is TGTGCCAGCACAAAGGGGGCCAAAAACATTCAGTACTTC. Translated, it gives CASTKGAKNIQYF.